The T cell receptor (beta chain) described here comes from a study of technical replicates of blood from a handful of donors. The CDR3 has 14 amino acids. V dropped 3 bases and J dropped 5; count of bases not matched to a gene: 4. The germline V gene has CDR1 KGHSH and CDR2 LQKENI. Only in-frame clones appear in the TCRdb table, and some are missing; sequencing was by immunoSEQ multiplex PCR. This table holds about 15,000 clones, approximately 89% found once. The TCR comes from a human donor in good health. The chain joins TRBV18 to TRBJ2-1; TRBD2 aligns across 7 bases. The sequencing input was PBMCs. The CDR3 region is CASSPASGHNEQFF. In DNA form, the CDR3 reads TGTGCCAGCTCACCGGCTAGCGGACACAATGAGCAGTTCTTC. Complete variable domain (other parts from reference TRBV18 and TRBJ2-1): NAGVMQNPRHLVRRRGQEARLRCSPMKGHSHVYWYRQLPEEGLKFMVYLQKENIIDESGMPKERFSAEFPKEGPSILRIQQVVRGDSAAYFCASSPASGHNEQFFGPGTRLTVL.